Below, 9 T cell receptor beta chains from the same sample are listed, as sequenced in a study of cytomegalovirus exposure and HLA in healthy donors. Sequencing used immunoSEQ multiplex PCR; TCRdb keeps in-frame clones, though not all of them. In the table there are about 130,000 clones, around 89% of which are singletons. Sequencing was done on a sample of PBMCs. The receptors shown here come from a woman aged 30 to 39 in good health and CMV-seropositive.

The genes are TRBV11-1 and TRBJ2-3, with TRBD2 matching 8 bases. V trimming: 3 bases; J trimming: 3 bases; junction bases outside the gene matches: 2. The germline gives CDR1 SGHAT, CDR2 FQDESV (reference sequence). The CDR3 is made up of 14 amino acids. This CDR3 is CASSFERETDTQYF. As DNA, the CDR3 is TGTGCCAGCAGCTTCGAGCGGGAGACAGATACGCAGTATTTT.

In DNA, the CDR3 is TGCAGCGCAGGGCCGACAGGGGTCACCGGGGAGCTGTTTTTT. Protein product: CSAGPTGVTGELFF. This chain joins TRBV29-1 and TRBJ2-2, with TRBD1 identical over 8 bases. Germline values: CDR1 SQVTM, CDR2 ANQGSEA. The CDR3 length is 14 residues. V shed 7 bases and J 4 bases; nucleotides not matched to a gene: 8.

V and J are TRBV9 and TRBJ2-1; D may be TRBD2 (6 bases). Germline V lookup: CDR1 SGDLS, CDR2 YYNGEE. Trimming removed 3 bases at V and 1 base at J, with 11 bases between. This CDR3 is built from 15 residues. The CDR3 nucleotides read TGTGCCAGCAGCGAGGGTGGGGGGTCCTACAATGAGCAGTTCTTC. Translating it yields CASSEGGGSYNEQFF.

The rearrangement joins TRBV7-9 to TRBJ1-2; TRBD1 agrees at 8 bases. CDR3 size: 13 residues. The trim removed 5 bases at V and 4 bases at J, leaving 3 bases unmatched. Per the germline V gene, CDR1 is SEHNR and CDR2 is FQNEAQ (reference sequence). CDR3 residues: CASSAGTGYGYTF. CDR3 in DNA: TGTGCCAGCAGCGCCGGGACAGGCTATGGCTACACCTTC.

The CDR3 sequence is CASSPPGTGGSYEQYF. CDR3 coding DNA: TGTGCCAGCAGTCCTCCAGGGACAGGGGGCAGCTACGAGCAGTACTTC. The chain carries TRBV27 and TRBJ2-7; 12 bases match TRBD1. The CDR3 runs to 16 residues. The J segment lost 3 bases and the V segment lost 5 bases, leaving 8 bases of the junction unmatched. Per germline, CDR1 MNHEY and CDR2 SMNVEV (reference sequence).

The J gene is TRBJ1-3, the V gene TRBV7-2, with D hard to call. CDR3 length: 13 amino acids. Germline assignment: CDR1 SGHTA and CDR2 FQGNSA. V was shortened by 5 bases and J by 0 bases, with 5 bases between the two germline ends. DNA of the CDR3: TGTGCCAGCAGCCGCGACTCTGGAAACACCATATATTTT. It encodes CASSRDSGNTIYF.

The chain is built from TRBV7-2 and TRBJ2-2; unclear D gene. Deletions cut 5 bases from V and 6 bases from J, with 7 bases between. CDR1 is SGHTA and CDR2 is FQGNSA in the germline V gene. This CDR3 is built from 12 residues. In DNA, the CDR3 is TGTGCCAGCAGCCCTCTCGCCGGGGAGCTGTTTTTT. Its protein is CASSPLAGELFF.

This clone appeared once. The V and J genes are TRBV11-2 and TRBJ2-1; 9 positions agree with TRBD1. V dropped 3 bases and J dropped 6; count of bases not matched to a gene: 6. This CDR3 contains 15 residues. CDR1 SGHAT and CDR2 FQNNGV come from the germline V gene. The CDR3 DNA reads TGTGCCAGCAGCTTGGGATCGGGACAGGGCAATGAGCAGTTCTTC. This sequence encodes CASSLGSGQGNEQFF.

This chain uses TRBV7-3 with TRBJ2-1; 9 bases line up with TRBD2. Germline V gene lookup returns CDR1 SGHTA and CDR2 FQGTGA. This CDR3 is 15 amino acids long. The trim removed 1 base at V and 4 bases at J, leaving 2 bases unmatched. The CDR3 nucleotides read TGTGCCAGCAGCTTAAATAGCGGGAGTTACAATGAGCAGTTCTTC. Translation: CASSLNSGSYNEQFF.